A single sample is the source of the 12 T cell receptor beta chains below, sequenced in a study of T cell repertoires in cytomegalovirus infection. A single record per CDR3 protein comes from TCRdb applying MiXCR to the reads. Of more than 150,000 distinct CDR3 sequences detected, 17% appear once; the ten largest clones hold approximately 19%. Sequencing was done on a sample of CD8+ T cells from PBMCs. These receptors all come from a human donor in good health (CMV status not recorded). Some clones in this sample may be carry-over from other donors' samples.

This clonotype was counted only a few times. V and J are TRBV7-2 and TRBJ2-7, with D perhaps assigned TRBD1 or TRBD2 (6 bases each). V was clipped by 3 bases and J by 7 bases, with 16 bases between them. Germline V gene sequence: CDR1 SGHTA, CDR2 FQGNSA. The CDR3 extends over 14 amino acids. In DNA form, the CDR3 reads TGTGCCAGCAGCTTGGGTCGGGGGCGGTCTGAGCAGTACTTC. It specifies CASSLGRGRSEQYF.

This clonotype was found a few times. The DNA for the CDR3 is TGTGCCAGCAGGGGAACCATGAACACTGAAGCTTTCTTT. Its protein is CASRGTMNTEAFF. The rearrangement links TRBV5-5 to TRBJ1-1; unclear D gene. Germline lookup yields CDR1 SGHKS and CDR2 YYEKEE (reference sequence). Trimming took 5 bases from V and 0 from J, leaving 8 bases between them. CDR3 length: 13 residues.

V usage is TRBV6-1 and J usage is TRBJ2-7; D remains unclear. The CDR3 is 14 amino acids. Per germline, CDR1 MNHNS and CDR2 SASEGT. V lost 8 bases and J lost 2, with 16 bases in between. The CDR3 loop reads CASALEPTPYEQYF. CDR3 nucleotides: TGTGCCAGCGCCCTTGAGCCTACCCCCTACGAGCAGTACTTC.

This chain links TRBV12-3 or TRBV12-4 with TRBJ2-5, with D perhaps matching TRBD2 (6 bases). Trimming took off 7 bases at V and 5 bases at J, with 11 bases between the two ends. The CDR3 covers 12 residues. DNA for the CDR3: TGTGCCAGCACCCCTGGGGGGGAGACCCAGTACTTC. Translating it yields CASTPGGETQYF.

The rearrangement uses TRBV7-9 and TRBJ1-2, with D maybe TRBD1 (5 bases). The V end was cut by 1 base, the J end by 8 bases, with 17 bases between. Germline CDR1 is SEHNR and CDR2 is FQNEAQ (reference sequence). The CDR3 contains 15 residues. CDR3 bases: TGTGCCAGCAGCTTAGGGACACGGGCCGGCCGGGGCTACACCTTC. It encodes CASSLGTRAGRGYTF.

The rearrangement links TRBV4-2 to TRBJ2-7; 10 bases match TRBD2. V lost 0 bases to trimming and J lost 5 bases; unmatched junction nucleotides: 7. The CDR3 is 16 residues long. The V gene's germline CDR1 is LGHNA and CDR2 YNFKEQ. CDR3 coding DNA: TGTGCCAGCAGCCAAGATGGGGAGCGGGGGGGCGACGAGCAGTACTTC. Translating gives CASSQDGERGGDEQYF.

The chain couples TRBV7-3 to TRBJ1-6; D remains unclear. V was pared by 0 bases and J by 9 bases, with 12 bases between. The CDR3 has 15 residues. Germline CDR1 and CDR2: SGHTA and FQGTGA. DNA of the CDR3: TGTGCCAGCAGCTTAACGGGAGGAGCTGGTTCACCCCTCCACTTT. It yields the protein CASSLTGGAGSPLHF.

This clonotype was counted between two and nine times. V usage is TRBV7-9 and J usage is TRBJ2-1, with 7 bases identical to TRBD2. CDR1 and CDR2 (germline): SEHNR, FQNEAQ (reference sequence). The CDR3 contains 17 residues. V lost 6 bases to trimming and J lost 8 bases; unmatched junction nucleotides: 19. CDR3 protein: CASSPLWEGRISDEQFF. CDR3 in DNA: TGTGCCAGCAGTCCGTTATGGGAGGGCCGCATCAGCGATGAGCAGTTCTTC.

The V gene is TRBV7-9, the J gene TRBJ1-1; a weak D match, TRBD1 (6 bases). The CDR3 runs to 15 residues. V dropped 5 bases and J dropped 6 bases, with 19 bases sitting between them. Germline CDR1 SEHNR, CDR2 FQNEAQ (reference sequence). This chain's CDR3 is CASSPPVGARAEAFF. The CDR3 bases are TGTGCCAGCAGCCCTCCCGTGGGGGCGCGCGCTGAAGCTTTCTTT.

This clonotype was observed a few times. The V and J genes are TRBV7-2 and TRBJ2-1, with D possibly matching TRBD2 (7 bases). CDR1 and CDR2 (germline): SGHTA, FQGNSA. V lost 7 bases, J lost 0 bases, and 16 bases lay in between. This CDR3 region has 16 residues. The CDR3 sequence: CASILPGGASYNEQFF. CDR3 bases: TGTGCCAGCATCCTACCGGGGGGCGCCTCCTACAATGAGCAGTTCTTC.

The V gene is TRBV20-1, the J gene TRBJ2-1; D not certain. CDR1 DFQATT and CDR2 SNEGSKA come from the germline V gene (reference sequence). This CDR3 region has 14 residues. Trimming removed 0 bases at V and 6 bases at J, with 12 bases between. The CDR3 region has the DNA TGCAGTGCTAGAGATGTGTTATTGGGCAATGAGCAGTTCTTC. Its protein product is CSARDVLLGNEQFF.

The rearrangement uses TRBV4-1 and TRBJ2-6; D gene uncertain. The germline CDR1 and CDR2 sequences are MGHRA and YSYEKL. The CDR3 is made up of 16 amino acids. Trimming removed 5 bases at V and 0 bases at J, with 11 bases between. The CDR3 region is CASSSRASSGANVLTF. CDR3 DNA sequence: TGCGCCAGCAGCTCTCGCGCCAGCTCTGGGGCCAACGTCCTGACTTTC.